A selection of T cell receptor beta chains follows, all from one sample in a study of regulatory T cells in long-lasting Graves disease. Using its own MiXCR run on the multiplex PCR reads, TCRdb lists one record per CDR3 protein. The table records about 500,000 distinct CDR3 sequences, about 11% of them present only once. The same sample was also used in a study of T cells in Graves' hyperthyroidism and ophthalmopathy.

Here the sequenced sample was peripheral blood mononuclear cells (PBMCs), taken at new diagnosis, from a patient treated with antithyroid drugs. The source of these receptors is a woman aged 25 to 45 with Graves disease. CDR3s include the opening cysteine and the closing phenylalanine or tryptophan. D genes are given only for firm matches. The size entry is marked missing in some rows and otherwise reads once, few, many or a size class.

j_call: TRBJ2-3
v_call: TRBV7-9
d_call: .
clone_size: many
cdr3_aa: CAGTRGQVNTDTQYF
cdr3_nt: TGTGCCGGCACGAGGGGCCAAGTAAACACAGATACGCAGTATTTT

j_call: TRBJ2-3
v_call: TRBV10-2
d_call: .
clone_size: .
cdr3_aa: CASSAGALGTDTQYF
cdr3_nt: TGCGCCAGCAGCGCCGGGGCCCTGGGCACAGATACGCAGTATTTT

j_call: TRBJ1-1
v_call: TRBV7-9
d_call: TRBD1
clone_size: .
cdr3_aa: CATDQRTGGTEAFF
cdr3_nt: TGTGCCACCGATCAAAGAACAGGGGGCACTGAAGCTTTCTTT

j_call: TRBJ1-5
v_call: TRBV18
d_call: .
clone_size: many
cdr3_aa: CASSREHSNQPQHF
cdr3_nt: TGTGCCAGCTCACGCGAGCATAGCAATCAGCCCCAGCATTTT

j_call: TRBJ2-1
v_call: TRBV28
d_call: .
clone_size: few
cdr3_aa: CASSFGTSVDNEQFF
cdr3_nt: TGTGCCAGCAGTTTTGGGACAAGCGTCGACAATGAGCAGTTCTTC

j_call: TRBJ2-2
v_call: TRBV18
d_call: TRBD2
clone_size: many
cdr3_aa: CASSPPGLANTGELFF
cdr3_nt: TGTGCCAGCTCACCACCGGGACTAGCAAACACCGGGGAGCTGTTTTTT

j_call: TRBJ2-2
v_call: TRBV24-1
d_call: TRBD2
clone_size: .
cdr3_aa: CATSGGTTNTGELFF
cdr3_nt: TGTGCCACCAGTGGGGGGACTACGAACACCGGGGAGCTGTTTTTT

j_call: TRBJ1-1
v_call: TRBV12-3/TRBV12-4
d_call: .
clone_size: few
cdr3_aa: CASRLTGIATEAFF
cdr3_nt: TGTGCCAGCAGGCTTACAGGGATCGCCACTGAAGCTTTCTTT

j_call: TRBJ2-7
v_call: TRBV7-3
d_call: .
clone_size: few
cdr3_aa: CASSQSRGSLHEQYF
cdr3_nt: TGTGCCAGCAGCCAAAGCCGGGGTTCTCTCCACGAGCAGTACTTC

j_call: TRBJ2-1
v_call: TRBV2
d_call: .
clone_size: many
cdr3_aa: CASSDRAVTSYNEQFF
cdr3_nt: TGTGCCAGCAGTGATAGAGCGGTAACCTCCTACAATGAGCAGTTCTTC

j_call: TRBJ2-3
v_call: TRBV6-2/TRBV6-3
d_call: .
clone_size: many
cdr3_aa: CASSDGGASTDTQYF
cdr3_nt: TGTGCCAGCAGTGATGGCGGTGCTAGCACAGATACGCAGTATTTT

j_call: TRBJ2-5
v_call: TRBV5-1
d_call: .
clone_size: few
cdr3_aa: CASRLRGTIPSPETQYF
cdr3_nt: TGCGCCAGCAGGTTGCGGGGCACAATCCCATCCCCAGAGACCCAGTACTTC

j_call: TRBJ1-1
v_call: TRBV18
d_call: .
clone_size: many
cdr3_aa: CASSAPTGNTEAFF
cdr3_nt: TGTGCCAGCTCAGCCCCGACAGGGAACACTGAAGCTTTCTTT

j_call: TRBJ2-5
v_call: TRBV3-1
d_call: TRBD1
clone_size: many
cdr3_aa: CASSQDLGRTGSTYQETQYF
cdr3_nt: TGTGCCAGCAGCCAAGATTTGGGCAGGACAGGGTCTACGTACCAAGAGACCCAGTACTTC

j_call: TRBJ1-4
v_call: TRBV18
d_call: .
clone_size: many
cdr3_aa: CASSPSVPNDFEKLFF
cdr3_nt: TGTGCCAGCTCACCCTCGGTACCTAATGATTTTGAAAAACTGTTTTTT

j_call: TRBJ1-5
v_call: TRBV18
d_call: .
clone_size: many
cdr3_aa: CASSPQGNRNQPQHF
cdr3_nt: TGTGCCAGCTCACCACAGGGGAACCGAAATCAGCCCCAGCATTTT

j_call: TRBJ1-1
v_call: TRBV12-3/TRBV12-4
d_call: .
clone_size: many
cdr3_aa: CASSSSGFGTEAFF
cdr3_nt: TGTGCCAGCAGTTCCTCAGGATTTGGCACTGAAGCTTTCTTT

j_call: TRBJ1-1
v_call: TRBV11-2
d_call: TRBD1
clone_size: many
cdr3_aa: CASSYRGEVNTEAFF
cdr3_nt: TGTGCCAGCAGTTACAGGGGAGAGGTGAACACTGAAGCTTTCTTT

j_call: TRBJ2-3
v_call: TRBV24-1
d_call: TRBD1
clone_size: many
cdr3_aa: CATSVNRGSTDTQYF
cdr3_nt: TGTGCCACCAGTGTAAACAGGGGAAGCACAGATACGCAGTATTTT

j_call: TRBJ2-1
v_call: TRBV30
d_call: TRBD2
clone_size: many
cdr3_aa: CARGLAGLNEQFF
cdr3_nt: TGTGCCCGGGGGCTAGCGGGACTGAATGAGCAGTTCTTC

j_call: TRBJ1-1
v_call: TRBV19
d_call: .
clone_size: .
cdr3_aa: CASFTGGLNTEAFF
cdr3_nt: TGTGCCAGTTTTACAGGAGGATTGAACACTGAAGCTTTCTTT

j_call: TRBJ1-1
v_call: TRBV13
d_call: .
clone_size: .
cdr3_aa: CASSTRGGDTEAFF
cdr3_nt: TGTGCCAGCAGCACCCGGGGAGGGGACACTGAAGCTTTCTTT

j_call: TRBJ1-5
v_call: TRBV7-2
d_call: .
clone_size: many
cdr3_aa: CASKRPLELSNQPQHF
cdr3_nt: TGTGCCAGCAAGCGCCCCCTGGAACTTAGCAATCAGCCCCAGCATTTT

j_call: TRBJ1-5
v_call: TRBV28
d_call: .
clone_size: many
cdr3_aa: CASNTPGLNQPQHF
cdr3_nt: TGTGCCAGCAACACTCCAGGGCTCAATCAGCCCCAGCATTTT

j_call: TRBJ2-7
v_call: TRBV28
d_call: TRBD2
clone_size: many
cdr3_aa: CASSLSFSGSWYEQYF
cdr3_nt: TGTGCCAGCAGTTTATCTTTTAGCGGGAGTTGGTACGAGCAGTACTTC

j_call: TRBJ2-7
v_call: TRBV30
d_call: TRBD2
clone_size: many
cdr3_aa: CAWSLGGSSYEQYF
cdr3_nt: TGTGCCTGGAGTCTTGGCGGGAGCAGCTACGAGCAGTACTTC

j_call: TRBJ2-3
v_call: TRBV11-2
d_call: TRBD2
clone_size: many
cdr3_aa: CASRGGASGSSTDTQYF
cdr3_nt: TGTGCCAGTCGAGGTGGGGCTAGCGGGTCCAGCACAGATACGCAGTATTTT

j_call: TRBJ2-1
v_call: TRBV6-2/TRBV6-3
d_call: TRBD2
clone_size: many
cdr3_aa: CASRGRKGTSGSSDEQFF
cdr3_nt: TGTGCCAGCAGGGGCAGGAAGGGGACTAGCGGGAGTAGCGATGAGCAGTTCTTC

j_call: TRBJ1-2
v_call: TRBV19
d_call: .
clone_size: many
cdr3_aa: CASRLSSNYGYTF
cdr3_nt: TGTGCCAGTCGTCTGAGTTCCAACTATGGCTACACCTTC

j_call: TRBJ2-1
v_call: TRBV11-2
d_call: TRBD1
clone_size: many
cdr3_aa: CASMVAGGGEQFF
cdr3_nt: TGTGCCAGCATGGTAGCAGGGGGCGGTGAGCAGTTCTTC

j_call: TRBJ2-2
v_call: TRBV6-2/TRBV6-3
d_call: .
clone_size: few
cdr3_aa: CASSYVGTLVAGELFF
cdr3_nt: TGTGCCAGCAGTTACGTAGGGACCCTAGTCGCCGGGGAGCTGTTTTTT

j_call: TRBJ1-5
v_call: TRBV30
d_call: .
clone_size: many
cdr3_aa: CAWSVRGNQPQHF
cdr3_nt: TGTGCCTGGAGTGTGAGGGGGAATCAGCCCCAGCATTTT